Listed below are T cell receptor beta chains from one sample, sequenced in a study of graft-versus-host responses after intestinal transplantation. TCRdb keeps only in-frame clones here, not all; method: immunoSEQ multiplex PCR. The sample lists over 100,000 clones, around 90% occurring once. These receptors lack a known antigen. The source material was unstimulated CD4+ T cells sorted from spleen or lymph node cells, sampled before transplant. The source of these receptors is a human donor who was the organ donor for an intestinal transplant. Both conserved end residues are part of each CDR3. A D gene is named only where the DNA matches it firmly. Some rows have no size entry. The others give once, few or many, or a class for an expanded clone.

v_gene	abundance	j_gene	d_gene	CDR3aa	CDR3nt
TRBV5-1	.	TRBJ2-1	.	CASSSIPGTTYNEQFF	TGCGCCAGCAGCTCTATACCCGGGACGACCTACAATGAGCAGTTCTTC
TRBV20-1	.	TRBJ2-4	.	CSAIWSIQYF	TGCAGTGCTATATGGAGCATTCAGTACTTC
TRBV29-1	.	TRBJ1-2	.	CSVEDGRIYGYTF	TGCAGCGTTGAAGATGGCAGGATCTATGGCTACACCTTC
TRBV2	.	TRBJ1-1	.	CASNPQWAGTEAFF	TGTGCCAGCAACCCACAGTGGGCGGGCACTGAAGCTTTCTTT
TRBV5-1	.	TRBJ2-3	.	CASSLPEGHESDTQYF	TGCGCCAGCAGCTTGCCTGAGGGACATGAGTCAGATACGCAGTATTTT
TRBV6-1	.	TRBJ2-7	TRBD2	CASSEAGSGRVVQYF	TGTGCCAGCAGTGAAGCGGGGAGCGGGAGGGTGGTGCAGTACTTC
TRBV2	.	TRBJ1-2	.	CAGQQLNYGYTF	TGTGCCGGGCAGCAGCTAAACTATGGCTACACCTTC
TRBV7-9	once	TRBJ2-7	.	CASSLAVAYEQYF	TGTGCCAGCAGCCTAGCCGTGGCCTACGAGCAGTACTTC
TRBV5-1	.	TRBJ2-2	.	CASSLARASNTGELFF	TGCGCCAGCAGCTTGGCCCGGGCCTCGAACACCGGGGAGCTGTTTTTT
TRBV27	.	TRBJ2-7	.	CASSPSRGGYEQYF	TGTGCCAGCAGTCCCAGCCGGGGTGGGTACGAGCAGTACTTC
TRBV11-2	.	TRBJ2-5	.	CASSQGGPETQYF	TGTGCCAGCAGCCAGGGGGGGCCGGAGACCCAGTACTTC
TRBV18	.	TRBJ1-4	.	CASSSAIANEKLFF	TGTGCCAGCTCATCGGCCATAGCTAATGAAAAACTGTTTTTT
TRBV10-3	once	TRBJ2-3	.	CAISEHTDTQYF	TGTGCCATCAGTGAGCACACAGATACGCAGTATTTT
TRBV6-1	.	TRBJ2-7	TRBD1	CASSQTGGPYEQYF	TGTGCCAGCAGTCAGACAGGGGGCCCTTACGAGCAGTACTTC
TRBV11-3	.	TRBJ2-3	TRBD1	CASSLVTGADTQYF	TGTGCCAGCAGCTTGGTGACAGGGGCAGATACGCAGTATTTT
TRBV30	.	TRBJ1-4	TRBD1	CAWNRQGGEKLFF	TGTGCCTGGAACCGGCAGGGGGGCGAAAAACTGTTTTTT
TRBV12-5	.	TRBJ2-3	.	CASGLAGGTDTQYF	TGTGCTAGTGGTTTGGCGGGAGGCACAGATACGCAGTATTTT
TRBV5-1	.	TRBJ2-3	.	CASSQQGRTDTQYF	TGCGCCAGCAGCCAACAGGGGAGGACAGATACGCAGTATTTT
TRBV5-6	.	TRBJ2-7	TRBD1	CASSLATGGAYEQYF	TGTGCCAGCAGCTTGGCTACAGGGGGCGCGTACGAGCAGTACTTC
TRBV30	.	TRBJ2-2	.	CAWGLRELFF	TGTGCCTGGGGGTTGCGGGAGCTGTTTTTT
TRBV27	.	TRBJ2-7	TRBD2	CASSLMAGGTSSYEQYF	TGTGCCAGCAGTTTAATGGCGGGAGGGACCAGCTCCTACGAGCAGTACTTC
TRBV19	once	TRBJ1-5	TRBD1	CASSFLQGARGNQPQHF	TGTGCCAGTAGTTTCCTGCAGGGGGCGCGGGGCAATCAGCCCCAGCATTTT
TRBV7-2	.	TRBJ2-7	TRBD2	CASSVGTSGRVYEQYF	TGTGCCAGCAGCGTAGGGACTAGCGGGAGAGTCTACGAGCAGTACTTC
TRBV15	.	TRBJ1-1	.	CATSRELAGRAFF	TGTGCCACCAGCAGAGAATTGGCGGGTCGGGCTTTCTTT
TRBV28	.	TRBJ1-1	.	CASSPHRDHTEAFF	TGTGCCAGCAGTCCGCACAGGGACCACACTGAAGCTTTCTTT
TRBV19	.	TRBJ1-5	TRBD1	CASSTGTGRSNQPQHF	TGTGCCAGTAGTACGGGGACAGGGAGAAGCAATCAGCCCCAGCATTTT
TRBV4-1	once	TRBJ2-7	TRBD1	CASSDETGTGSHEQYF	TGCGCCAGCAGCGACGAAACCGGGACAGGGTCCCACGAGCAGTACTTC
TRBV28	once	TRBJ2-7	.	CASSLGGTDLGQYF	TGTGCCAGCAGTTTAGGGGGGACAGACTTAGGGCAGTACTTC
TRBV7-7	.	TRBJ2-1	.	CASSLEVFNEQFF	TGTGCCAGCAGCTTAGAGGTATTCAATGAGCAGTTCTTC
TRBV6-1	.	TRBJ2-5	TRBD1	CASSDHPGQAKRETQYF	TGTGCCAGCAGTGATCACCCCGGACAGGCAAAAAGAGAGACCCAGTACTTC
TRBV7-9	.	TRBJ2-5	TRBD2	CASSSGLLNFPQETQYF	TGTGCCAGCAGCTCGGGACTACTGAATTTCCCCCAAGAGACCCAGTACTTC
TRBV5-8	.	TRBJ2-2	.	CASSLEARRLFF	TGTGCCAGCAGCTTGGAGGCTAGACGGCTGTTTTTT
TRBV27	.	TRBJ2-3	.	CASSHTDTQYF	TGTGCCAGCAGCCACACAGATACGCAGTATTTT
TRBV15	.	TRBJ2-7	.	CATSRGTGKYF	TGTGCCACCAGCAGAGGCACAGGGAAGTACTTC
TRBV29-1	.	TRBJ2-5	TRBD1	CSAEGDRDVETQYF	TGCAGCGCCGAGGGGGACAGGGATGTAGAGACCCAGTACTTC
TRBV27	.	TRBJ2-5	TRBD1	CASSLRQGAETQYF	TGTGCCAGCAGTCTACGACAGGGGGCGGAGACCCAGTACTTC
TRBV28	.	TRBJ2-1	TRBD2	CASTSGSHEQFF	TGTGCCAGTACTAGCGGGAGCCATGAGCAGTTCTTC
TRBV5-4	.	TRBJ2-6	TRBD1	CASSGTGLGANVLTF	TGTGCCAGCAGCGGGACAGGGCTCGGGGCCAACGTCCTGACTTTC
TRBV5-1	.	TRBJ2-1	TRBD2	CASSGTIYNEQFF	TGCGCCAGCAGCGGGACTATTTACAATGAGCAGTTCTTC
TRBV19	.	TRBJ2-1	.	CASSPKSGYNEQFF	TGTGCCAGTAGTCCCAAGAGCGGCTACAATGAGCAGTTCTTC
TRBV18	.	TRBJ2-7	.	CASSPGAGSYEQYF	TGTGCCAGCTCACCAGGGGCAGGGTCCTACGAGCAGTACTTC
TRBV9	.	TRBJ1-4	.	CASSVNGEKLFF	TGTGCCAGCAGCGTAAATGGGGAAAAACTGTTTTTT
TRBV6-6	.	TRBJ1-4	.	CASSSPRQATNEKLFF	TGTGCCAGCAGTTCACCAAGACAGGCAACTAATGAAAAACTGTTTTTT
TRBV5-6	few	TRBJ2-7	TRBD2	CASSLARLAASYEQYF	TGTGCCAGCAGCTTGGCAAGACTAGCGGCTTCCTACGAGCAGTACTTC
TRBV11-2	.	TRBJ2-1	TRBD2	CASSSGTSGSHEQFF	TGTGCCAGCAGCTCCGGGACTAGCGGGAGTCATGAGCAGTTCTTC
TRBV5-1	.	TRBJ2-5	TRBD2	CASSLAGTSGETQYF	TGCGCCAGCAGCTTGGCCGGGACTAGCGGAGAGACCCAGTACTTC
TRBV6-6	.	TRBJ1-2	.	CASSRDTYGYTF	TGTGCCAGCAGCCGGGACACCTATGGCTACACCTTC
TRBV4-1	.	TRBJ2-3	TRBD2	CASSRAMTSGKGDTQYF	TGCGCCAGCAGCCGAGCGATGACTAGCGGGAAGGGGGATACGCAGTATTTT
TRBV7-2	few	TRBJ2-3	TRBD2	CASSLGAVAGPSTDTQYF	TGTGCCAGCAGCTTAGGGGCAGTAGCGGGTCCTAGCACAGATACGCAGTATTTT
TRBV25-1	.	TRBJ1-5	TRBD1	CASSEGQGNQPQHF	TGTGCCAGCAGTGAAGGACAGGGGAATCAGCCCCAGCATTTT
TRBV28	.	TRBJ2-1	.	CASSLPQGPHNEQFF	TGTGCCAGCAGTCTTCCCCAGGGGCCACACAATGAGCAGTTCTTC
TRBV10-3	.	TRBJ2-7	.	CAISDGYEQYF	TGTGCCATCAGCGACGGTTACGAGCAGTACTTC
TRBV5-5	.	TRBJ2-7	.	CASSPGLHEQYF	TGTGCCAGCAGCCCGGGGCTACACGAGCAGTACTTC
TRBV4-1	.	TRBJ2-1	.	CASSRDYNEQFF	TGCGCCAGCAGCCGGGACTACAATGAGCAGTTCTTC